A selection of T cell receptor beta chains follows, all from one sample in a study of T cell changes during pregnancy in multiple sclerosis. Repertoires were generated with immunoSEQ multiplex PCR, while TCRdb's copy carries only in-frame clones and drops some. The data contain fewer than 50,000 clones, 75% to 90% of them seen just once; the ten biggest clones take up roughly 4.5%. The sample here was peripheral blood, taken in the second trimester of pregnancy. These receptors were collected from a female donor in good health, enrolled as a control in a pregnancy study. Both conserved end residues are part of each CDR3. A D gene is named only where the DNA matches it firmly. Only some rows state a clone size, as once, few, many or a class for expanded clones.

d_gene	j_gene	abundance	v_gene	CDR3nt	CDR3aa
NA	TRBJ2-3	NA	TRBV18	TGTGCCAGCTCACCCTTCACCGTCAGACAGGCGATCACAGATACGCAGTATTTT	CASSPFTVRQAITDTQYF
NA	TRBJ2-5	NA	TRBV10-1	TGCGCCAGCAGTGACTCCCAATACAAGACCCAGTACTTC	CASSDSQYKTQYF
NA	TRBJ1-2	NA	TRBV6-6	TGTGCCAGCAGTTACGTCGGGGGTGGCTACACCTTC	CASSYVGGGYTF
NA	TRBJ2-1	NA	TRBV9	TGTGCCAGCAGCGTTTGGACTTCTACTGAGCAGTTCTTC	CASSVWTSTEQFF
TRBD1	TRBJ1-2	NA	TRBV7-8	TGTGCCAGCAGCCGGACAGGCAACTATGGCTACACCTTC	CASSRTGNYGYTF
NA	TRBJ2-1	NA	TRBV13	TGTGCCAGCAGCTTAGGGAGGGGGGGCTACAATGAGCAGTTCTTC	CASSLGRGGYNEQFF
TRBD2	TRBJ2-1	NA	TRBV30	TGTGCCTGGAGTGTACCACTAGCGGGGGCCGCGTTCTTC	CAWSVPLAGAAFF
NA	TRBJ2-1	NA	TRBV19	TGTGCCAGTAGTATAGGCGGGACCAATGAGCAGTTCTTC	CASSIGGTNEQFF
NA	TRBJ2-7	NA	TRBV27	TGTGCCAGCATCTCCTTTGGATTAACCGGGTCCTACGAGCAGTACTTC	CASISFGLTGSYEQYF
NA	TRBJ1-1	NA	TRBV7-2	TGTGCCAGCAGCTTATCTGAGACTGAAGCTTTCTTT	CASSLSETEAFF
TRBD2	TRBJ2-2	NA	TRBV19	TGTGCCAGTAGTGCCCCGGGGGGAGCTCACACCGGGGAGCTGTTTTTT	CASSAPGGAHTGELFF
NA	TRBJ2-7	NA	TRBV5-6	TGTGCCAGCAGCTTGGGGCGGTCTTTCTACGAGCAGTACTTC	CASSLGRSFYEQYF
NA	TRBJ2-1	once	TRBV29-1	TGCAGCGCCCTATATTACAATGAGCAGTTCTTC	CSALYYNEQFF
NA	TRBJ2-1	NA	TRBV27	TGTGCCAGCAGTCCCGGGGGGCCCTCCTACAATGAGCAGTTCTTC	CASSPGGPSYNEQFF
NA	TRBJ1-2	once	TRBV19	TGTGCCAGTAGGGGAGGGGCAGCTCCAAACTATGGCTACACCTTC	CASRGGAAPNYGYTF
NA	TRBJ1-2	NA	TRBV30	TGTGCCTGGAGTGCAGGGACTGGAGGCTACACCTTC	CAWSAGTGGYTF
TRBD2	TRBJ2-7	NA	TRBV5-1	TGCGCCAGCAACCGGGAGGGAGGGCACGAGCAGTACTTC	CASNREGGHEQYF
NA	TRBJ1-2	NA	TRBV6-4	TGTGCCAGCAGGGGAGGTGACTATGGCTACACCTTC	CASRGGDYGYTF
TRBD2	TRBJ2-7	once	TRBV4-3	TGCGCCAGCAGCCAATCCCGGGGGGGGGAGCAGTACTTC	CASSQSRGGEQYF
TRBD1	TRBJ1-2	NA	TRBV29-1	TGCAGCGCCATCCAAGGGACAGGGGGTGACTATGGCTACACCTTC	CSAIQGTGGDYGYTF
TRBD2	TRBJ2-1	NA	TRBV5-6	TGTGCCAGCAGCTCCCTAGCGGGATACAATGAGCAGTTCTTC	CASSSLAGYNEQFF
NA	TRBJ2-3	once	TRBV7-2	TGTGCCAGCAGCTCCCCCACCCAGGATACGCAGTATTTT	CASSSPTQDTQYF
NA	TRBJ2-1	NA	TRBV18	TGTGCCAGCTCACCAGAGGGAAGGGTACGGGCCCTAGGGCAGTTCTTC	CASSPEGRVRALGQFF
TRBD1	TRBJ1-2	NA	TRBV6-5	TGTGCCAGCAGTTACGAGGGACAGGGGATCTATGGCTACACCTTC	CASSYEGQGIYGYTF
TRBD2	TRBJ2-5	NA	TRBV30	TGTGCCTGGAGTAAACTTTCTAGCGGTATGGAGACCCAGTACTTC	CAWSKLSSGMETQYF
NA	TRBJ1-2	NA	TRBV2	TGTGCCAGCAGTGATTCCGGGTACTATGGCTACACCTTC	CASSDSGYYGYTF
NA	TRBJ2-5	NA	TRBV5-1	TGCGCCAGCGCCGTTCGGGGTGGGGGCGAGACCCAGTACTTC	CASAVRGGGETQYF
TRBD1	TRBJ2-1	NA	TRBV30	TGTGCCTGGGTACCGGGACACAGGGGCTCCTACAATGAGCAGTTCTTC	CAWVPGHRGSYNEQFF
TRBD1	TRBJ2-7	NA	TRBV6-5	TGTGCCGTCCGGGGACAGGGGCGACACGAGCAGTACTTC	CAVRGQGRHEQYF